This record covers a single TCR beta chain. Its antigen is undetermined. Alongside a J-beta primer mix, a sample-barcoded 5' primer served in a second PCR lasting 7 to 11 cycles. Through a template-switch adaptor with 12 random nucleotides, each cDNA molecule received a tag. MiXCR, run by TCRdb on the 5' RACE reads, gives a single entry per CDR3 protein. The data show around 750,000 distinct CDR3 sequences, about 48% seen once. The CDR3 length is 13 residues. Trimming removed 5 bases at V and 1 base at J, with 11 bases between. Germline CDR1 and CDR2: SQVTM and ANQGSEA. This record comes from a study of blood T cells in healthy people across ages. Findings and limits, study-wide: Total diversity from one million sequenced T cells was likely underestimated. Per million T cells, the diversity of TCR beta decreased roughly linearly as age advanced.

The genes are TRBV29-1 and TRBJ1-2, with a possible D match to TRBD1 (5 bases). The sequence was obtained from a man at least 80 years old in good health. Sequencing input: blood. In DNA form, the CDR3 reads TGCAGCGTTTCTGGGGGAAATAACTATGGCTACACCTTC. Its translation: CSVSGGNNYGYTF.